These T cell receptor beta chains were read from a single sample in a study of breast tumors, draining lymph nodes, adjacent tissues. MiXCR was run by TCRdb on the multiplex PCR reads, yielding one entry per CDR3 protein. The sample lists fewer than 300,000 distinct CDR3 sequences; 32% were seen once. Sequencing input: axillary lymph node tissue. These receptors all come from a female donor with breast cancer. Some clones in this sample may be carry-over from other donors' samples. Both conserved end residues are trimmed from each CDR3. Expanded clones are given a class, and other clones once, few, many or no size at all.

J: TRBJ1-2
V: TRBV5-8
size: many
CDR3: ASSPKGQGNGYT

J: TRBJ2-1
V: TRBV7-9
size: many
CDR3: ASSPGDRISYNEQF

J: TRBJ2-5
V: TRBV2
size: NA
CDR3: ASSASWGQTQY

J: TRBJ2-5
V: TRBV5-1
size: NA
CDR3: ASSPQRPNTGEETQY

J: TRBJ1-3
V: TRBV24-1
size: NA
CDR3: ATSDQGAHEQYFGPGTIY

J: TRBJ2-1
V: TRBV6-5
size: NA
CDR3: ASSRDRATVEQF

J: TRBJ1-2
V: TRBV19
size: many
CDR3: ASTGNNYGYT

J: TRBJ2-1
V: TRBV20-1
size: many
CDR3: SAPGTSSYNEQF

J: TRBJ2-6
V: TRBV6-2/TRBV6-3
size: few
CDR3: ASSSGQAIFSGANVLT

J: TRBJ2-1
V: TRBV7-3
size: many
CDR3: ASSLTGQGNEQF

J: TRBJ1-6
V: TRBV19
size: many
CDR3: ASSTYGPPSYNSPLH

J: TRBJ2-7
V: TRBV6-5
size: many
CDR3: ASSHSRWGGEQY

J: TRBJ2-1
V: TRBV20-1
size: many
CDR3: SANERWDYNEQF

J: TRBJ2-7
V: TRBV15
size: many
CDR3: ATSRDSGLVGEQY

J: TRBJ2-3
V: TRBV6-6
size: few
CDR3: ASSRADPGSPVDTQY

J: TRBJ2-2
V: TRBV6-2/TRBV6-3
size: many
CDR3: ASSLQETGELF

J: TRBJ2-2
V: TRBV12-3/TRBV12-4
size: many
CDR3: ASRQGTGLRTGELF

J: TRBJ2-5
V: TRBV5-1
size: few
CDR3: ASSLFGNQDAQY

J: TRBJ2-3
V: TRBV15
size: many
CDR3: ATSRVSPIRTDTQY

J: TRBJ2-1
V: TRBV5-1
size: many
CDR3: ASSQLAGSSYNEQF

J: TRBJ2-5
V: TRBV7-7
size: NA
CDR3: ASSWGGGERTQY

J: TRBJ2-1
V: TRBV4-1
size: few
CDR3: ASSQRWGGSSYNEQF

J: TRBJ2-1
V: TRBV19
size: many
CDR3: ASSMREGYNEQF

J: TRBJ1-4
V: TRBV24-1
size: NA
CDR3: ATQGEKLF

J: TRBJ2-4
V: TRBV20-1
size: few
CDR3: SASRRREFAAKNIQY

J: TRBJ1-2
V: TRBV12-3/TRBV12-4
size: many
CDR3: ASSFRTNYGYT

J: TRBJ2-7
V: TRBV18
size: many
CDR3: ASSRAGALEQY

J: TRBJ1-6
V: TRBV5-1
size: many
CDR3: ASTRDRPNSPLH

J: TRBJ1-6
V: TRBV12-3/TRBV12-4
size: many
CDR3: ASSTQVLGNSPLH